This T cell receptor (beta chain) comes out of a study of T cells expressing NK-cell markers. Study in general: The TCR beta repertoires were obtained from sorted CD3+CD56+NKG2C+, CD3+CD56+NKG2C- and CD3+CD56-NKG2C+ T cells.

Of note for this clonotype: Its antigen is unknown.

One entry per CDR3 protein, without DNA, is what TCRdb gives after re-calling the 5' RACE reads. This sample's table reports about 260,000 distinct CDR3 sequences. General observations from the study: Researchers report these clonotypes also headed the CD3+CD56-NKG2C+ fraction in four donors. Nothing established the HCMV specificity of expanded NKG2C+ T cell clones.

CDR3 size: 12 residues. The chain joins TRBV12-3 or TRBV12-4 to TRBJ2-7. The receptor was isolated from a woman between 18 and 75 years old in good health. The sequenced sample was blood T cells: a sorted CD56 or NKG2C T cell subset, CD4+ or CD8+ T cells, or bulk PBMC T cells (not recorded which). This CDR3 is CASSWSNHEQYF.